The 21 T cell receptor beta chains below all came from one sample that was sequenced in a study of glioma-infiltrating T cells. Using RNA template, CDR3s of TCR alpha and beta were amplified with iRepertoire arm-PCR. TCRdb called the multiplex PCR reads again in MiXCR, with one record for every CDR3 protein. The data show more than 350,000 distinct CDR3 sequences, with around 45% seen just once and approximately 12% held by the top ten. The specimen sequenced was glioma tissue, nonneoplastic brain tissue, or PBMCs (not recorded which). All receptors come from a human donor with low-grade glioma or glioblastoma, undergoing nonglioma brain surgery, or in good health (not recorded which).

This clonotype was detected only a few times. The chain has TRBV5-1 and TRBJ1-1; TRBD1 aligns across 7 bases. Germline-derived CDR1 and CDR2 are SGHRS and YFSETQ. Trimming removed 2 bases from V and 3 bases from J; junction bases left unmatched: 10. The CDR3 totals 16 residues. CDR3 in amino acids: CASSFWRGQGDTEAFF. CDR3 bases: TGCGCCAGCAGCTTTTGGAGGGGGCAAGGGGACACTGAAGCTTTCTTT.

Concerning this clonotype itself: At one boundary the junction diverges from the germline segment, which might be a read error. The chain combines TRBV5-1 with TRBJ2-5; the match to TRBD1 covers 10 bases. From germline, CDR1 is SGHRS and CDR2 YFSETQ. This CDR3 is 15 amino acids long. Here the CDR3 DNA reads TGCGCCAGCGGCTTCGCCGGGACAGGGGAAGAGACCCAGTACTTC. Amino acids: CASGFAGTGEETQYF.

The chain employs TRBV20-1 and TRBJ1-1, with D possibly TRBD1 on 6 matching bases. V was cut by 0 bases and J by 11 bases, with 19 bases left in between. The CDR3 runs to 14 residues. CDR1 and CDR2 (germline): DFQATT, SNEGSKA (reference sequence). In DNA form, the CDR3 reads TGCAGTGCTAGAGACCCGACAGGCAAATATCGGGCTTTCTTT. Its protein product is CSARDPTGKYRAFF.

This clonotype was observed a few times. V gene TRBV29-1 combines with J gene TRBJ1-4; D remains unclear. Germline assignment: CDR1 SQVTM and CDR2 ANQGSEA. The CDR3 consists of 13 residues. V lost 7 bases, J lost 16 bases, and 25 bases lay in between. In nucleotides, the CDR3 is TGCAGCGCCGACTCAGGTCGAAATGAGGAGCCGTTTTTT. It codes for CSADSGRNEEPFF.

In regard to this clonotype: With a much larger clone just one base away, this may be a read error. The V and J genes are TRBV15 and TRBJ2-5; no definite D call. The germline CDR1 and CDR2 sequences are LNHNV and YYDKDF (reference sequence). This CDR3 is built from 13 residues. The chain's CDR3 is CATRRAPMETQYF. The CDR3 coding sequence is TGTGCCACCAGGAGAGCCCCGATGGAGACCCAGTACTTC.

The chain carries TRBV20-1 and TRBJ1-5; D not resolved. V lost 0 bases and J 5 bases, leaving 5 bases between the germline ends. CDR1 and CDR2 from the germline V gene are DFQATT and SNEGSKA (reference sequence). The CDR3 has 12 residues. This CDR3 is CSARDWDQPQHF. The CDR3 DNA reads TGCAGTGCTAGAGATTGGGATCAGCCCCAGCATTTT.

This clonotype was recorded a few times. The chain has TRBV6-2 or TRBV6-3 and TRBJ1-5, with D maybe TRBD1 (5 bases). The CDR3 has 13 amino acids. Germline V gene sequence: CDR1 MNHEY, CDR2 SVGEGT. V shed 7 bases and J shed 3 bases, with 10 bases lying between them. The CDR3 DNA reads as TGTGCCAGCACAAGGACACACAATCAGCCCCAGCATTTT. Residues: CASTRTHNQPQHF.

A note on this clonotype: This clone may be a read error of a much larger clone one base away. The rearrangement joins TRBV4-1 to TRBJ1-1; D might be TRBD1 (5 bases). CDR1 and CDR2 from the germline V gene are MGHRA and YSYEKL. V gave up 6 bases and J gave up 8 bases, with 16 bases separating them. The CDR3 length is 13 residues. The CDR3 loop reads CASRQAQATEAFF. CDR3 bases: TGCGCCAGCAGACAGGCCCAGGCGACCGAAGCTTTCTTT.

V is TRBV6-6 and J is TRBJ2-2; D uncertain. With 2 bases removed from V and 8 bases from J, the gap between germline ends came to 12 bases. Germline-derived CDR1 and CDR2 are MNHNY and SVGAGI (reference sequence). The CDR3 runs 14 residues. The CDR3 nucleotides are TGTGCCAGCAGTTACGGGATATCTGATGGGGAGCTGTTTTTT. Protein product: CASSYGISDGELFF.

CDR3 sequence (DNA): TGTGCCAGCAGTCCGAGGACAGGGGGTGCGAACACTGAAGCTTTCTTT. Translating gives CASSPRTGGANTEAFF. The genes are TRBV12-3 or TRBV12-4 and TRBJ1-1; TRBD1 aligns across 10 bases. This CDR3 contains 16 residues. V was clipped by 5 bases and J by 1 base; unmatched bases: 7.

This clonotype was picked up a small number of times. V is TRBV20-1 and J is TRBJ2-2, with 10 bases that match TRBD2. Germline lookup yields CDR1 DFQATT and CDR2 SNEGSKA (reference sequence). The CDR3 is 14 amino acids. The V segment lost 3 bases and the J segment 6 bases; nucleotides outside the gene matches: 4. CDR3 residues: CSASTSGMPGELFF. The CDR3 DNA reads TGCAGTGCTAGTACTAGCGGGATGCCCGGGGAGCTGTTTTTT.

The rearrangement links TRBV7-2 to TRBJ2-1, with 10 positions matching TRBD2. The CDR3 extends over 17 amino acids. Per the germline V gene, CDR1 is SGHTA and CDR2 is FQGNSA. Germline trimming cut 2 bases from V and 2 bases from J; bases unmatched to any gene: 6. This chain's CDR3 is CASSLMPLAGAYNEQFF. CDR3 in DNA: TGTGCCAGCAGCTTAATGCCGCTAGCGGGAGCCTACAATGAGCAGTTCTTC.

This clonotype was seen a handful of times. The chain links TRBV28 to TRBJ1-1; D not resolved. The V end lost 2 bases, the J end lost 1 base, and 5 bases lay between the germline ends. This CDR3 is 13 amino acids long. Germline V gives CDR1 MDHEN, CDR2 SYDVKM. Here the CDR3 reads CASSLTQNTEAFF. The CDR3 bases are TGTGCCAGCAGTTTAACACAGAACACTGAAGCTTTCTTT. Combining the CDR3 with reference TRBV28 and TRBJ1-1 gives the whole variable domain DVKVTQSSRYLVKRTGEKVFLECVQDMDHENMFWYRQDPGLGLRLIYFSYDVKMKEKGDIPEGYSVSREKKERFSLILESASTNQTSMYLCASSLTQNTEAFFGQGTRLTVV.

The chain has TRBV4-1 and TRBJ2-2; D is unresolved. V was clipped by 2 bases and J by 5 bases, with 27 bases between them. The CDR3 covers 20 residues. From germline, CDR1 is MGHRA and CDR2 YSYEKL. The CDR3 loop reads CASSQPRSGPSSSRTGELFF. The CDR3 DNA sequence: TGCGCCAGCAGCCAACCTAGATCCGGGCCCTCTTCTTCGCGGACCGGGGAGCTGTTTTTT.

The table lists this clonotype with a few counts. The CDR3 region has the DNA TGTGCCAGCTCGAGGGAACAGGGGGGTCAGCCCCAGCATTTT. It translates to CASSREQGGQPQHF. The chain links TRBV7-8 to TRBJ1-5; TRBD1 matches at 8 bases. This CDR3 comprises 14 residues. Germline V CDR1 and CDR2: SGHVS, FQNEAQ. V lost 8 bases, J lost 6 bases, and 9 bases stayed unmatched.

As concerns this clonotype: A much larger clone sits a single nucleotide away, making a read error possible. The CDR3 loop is CASRGAGVSYEQYF. The DNA of the CDR3 is TGTGCCAGTAGAGGAGCGGGAGTCTCCTACGAGCAGTACTTC. The V and J genes are TRBV6-2 or TRBV6-3 and TRBJ2-7; TRBD2 aligns across 8 bases. In germline, CDR1 is MNHEY, CDR2 SVGEGT. CDR3 length equals 14 residues. J was trimmed by 0 bases and V by 9 bases; bases with no gene match: 7.

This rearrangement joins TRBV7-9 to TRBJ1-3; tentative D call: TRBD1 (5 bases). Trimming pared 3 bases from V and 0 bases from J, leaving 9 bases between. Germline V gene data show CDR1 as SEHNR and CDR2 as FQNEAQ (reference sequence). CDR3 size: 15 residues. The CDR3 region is CASSFAQGSGNTIYF. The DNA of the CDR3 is TGTGCCAGCAGCTTCGCTCAGGGCTCTGGAAACACCATATATTTT.

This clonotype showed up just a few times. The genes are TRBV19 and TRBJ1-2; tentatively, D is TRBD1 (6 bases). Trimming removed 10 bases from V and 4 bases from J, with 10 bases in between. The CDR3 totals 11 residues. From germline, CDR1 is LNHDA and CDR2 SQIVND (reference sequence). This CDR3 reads CATWTAYGYTF. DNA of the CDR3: TGTGCCACCTGGACAGCCTATGGCTACACCTTC.

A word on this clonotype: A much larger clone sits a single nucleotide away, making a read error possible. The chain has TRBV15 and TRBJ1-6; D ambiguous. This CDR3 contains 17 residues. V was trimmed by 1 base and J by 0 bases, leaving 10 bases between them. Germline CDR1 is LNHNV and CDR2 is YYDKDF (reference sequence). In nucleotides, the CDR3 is TGTGCCACCAGCAGAGTAACGGATAGCTCCTATAATTCACCCCTCCACTTT. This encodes CATSRVTDSSYNSPLHF.

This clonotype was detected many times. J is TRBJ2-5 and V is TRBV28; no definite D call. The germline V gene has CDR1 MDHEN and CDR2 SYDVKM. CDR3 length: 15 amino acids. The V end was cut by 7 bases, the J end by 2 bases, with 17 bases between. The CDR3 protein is CASTPVGLLQETQYF. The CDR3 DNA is TGTGCCAGCACCCCCGTTGGGTTATTACAAGAGACCCAGTACTTC.

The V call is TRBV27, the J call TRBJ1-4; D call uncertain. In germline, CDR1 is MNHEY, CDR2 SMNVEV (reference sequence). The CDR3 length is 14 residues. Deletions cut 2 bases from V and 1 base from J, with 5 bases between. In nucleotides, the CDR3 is TGTGCCAGCAGTTTAACCGGAACTAATGAAAAACTGTTTTTT. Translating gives CASSLTGTNEKLFF. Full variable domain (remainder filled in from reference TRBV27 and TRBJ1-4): EAQVTQNPRYLITVTGKKLTVTCSQNMNHEYMSWYRQDPGLGLRQIYYSMNVEVTDKGDVPEGYKVSRKEKRNFPLILESPSPNQTSLYFCASSLTGTNEKLFFGSGTQLSVL.